The source of this T cell receptor beta chain is a study of blood T cell repertoires in COVID-19. Whole-study context: PBMCs, B-cell-depleted T cells, or T cells were the source of the cDNA or gDNA that made up the material.

Sequencing was performed with immunoSEQ multiplex PCR; in TCRdb, only in-frame clones are kept and a portion is missing. The sample has tens of thousands of clones, around 86% seen once. The V gene lost 2 bases and the J gene lost 0 bases, with 11 bases spanning the gap. Germline V lookup: CDR1 SGHNT, CDR2 YENEEA. This CDR3 has 16 amino acids. The source is a man aged 55 to 70 with COVID-19, enrolled during active disease. This sequence joins TRBV11-3 and TRBJ1-3, with a tentative D call TRBD1 (5 bases). Input material: peripheral blood. This CDR3 reads CASSLLAGFSGNTIYF. The CDR3 nucleotides read TGTGCCAGCAGCTTACTGGCAGGGTTCTCTGGAAACACCATATATTTT. Filled out from reference TRBV11-3 and TRBJ1-3, the complete variable domain reads EAGVVQSPRYKIIEKKQPVAFWCNPISGHNTLYWYLQNLGQGPELLIRYENEEAVDDSQLPKDRFSAERLKGVDSTLKIQPAELGDSAVYLCASSLLAGFSGNTIYFGEGSWLTVV.